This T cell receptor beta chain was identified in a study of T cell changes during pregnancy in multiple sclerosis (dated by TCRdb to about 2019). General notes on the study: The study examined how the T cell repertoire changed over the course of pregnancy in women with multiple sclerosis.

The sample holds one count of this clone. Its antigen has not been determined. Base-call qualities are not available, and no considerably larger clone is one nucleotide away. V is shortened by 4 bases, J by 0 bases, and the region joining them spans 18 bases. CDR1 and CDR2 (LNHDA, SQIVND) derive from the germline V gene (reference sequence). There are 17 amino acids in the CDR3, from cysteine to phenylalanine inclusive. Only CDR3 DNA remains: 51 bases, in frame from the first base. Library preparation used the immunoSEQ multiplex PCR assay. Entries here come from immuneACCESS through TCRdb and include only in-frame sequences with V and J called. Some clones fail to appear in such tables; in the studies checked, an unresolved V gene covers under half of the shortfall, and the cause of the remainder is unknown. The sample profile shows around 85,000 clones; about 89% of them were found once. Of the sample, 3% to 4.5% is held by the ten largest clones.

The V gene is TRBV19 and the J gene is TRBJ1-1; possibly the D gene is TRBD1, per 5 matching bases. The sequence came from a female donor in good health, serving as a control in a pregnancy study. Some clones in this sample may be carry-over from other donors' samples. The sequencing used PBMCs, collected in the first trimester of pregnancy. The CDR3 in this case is CASSTTLQALMNTEAFF. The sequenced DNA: TGTGCCAGTAGTACTACCCTACAGGCCCTTATGAACACTGAAGCTTTCTTT.